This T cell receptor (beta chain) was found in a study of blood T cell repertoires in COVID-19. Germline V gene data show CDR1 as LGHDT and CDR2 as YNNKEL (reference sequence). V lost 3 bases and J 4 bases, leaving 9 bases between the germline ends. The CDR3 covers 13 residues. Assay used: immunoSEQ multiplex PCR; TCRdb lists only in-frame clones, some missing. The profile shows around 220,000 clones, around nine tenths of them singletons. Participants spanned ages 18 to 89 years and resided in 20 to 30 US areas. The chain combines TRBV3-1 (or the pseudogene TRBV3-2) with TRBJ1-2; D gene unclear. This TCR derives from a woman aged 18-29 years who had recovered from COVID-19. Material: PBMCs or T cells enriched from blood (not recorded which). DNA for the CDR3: TGTGCCAGCAGCCACGACACTTCCTATGGCTACACCTTC. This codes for CASSHDTSYGYTF.